The 5 T cell receptor beta chains below all came from one sample that was sequenced in a study of shared clonotypes between healthy human individuals. Terminally differentiated effector memory CD45RA+ cells were excluded by CCR7 positive selection of CD45RO-negative cells. Here immunoSEQ multiplex PCR was the method, and the copy in TCRdb shows in-frame clones only, minus some. The table lists over 2,000,000 clones, just under 95% of them singletons. The specimen sequenced was naive CD8+ T cells from PBMCs. The receptor set was obtained from a man younger than 30 in good health. Some clones in this sample may be carry-over from other donors' samples.

This rearrangement joins TRBV28 to TRBJ2-1, with 8 positions matching TRBD2. CDR1 is MDHEN, CDR2 SYDVKM, per germline. CDR3 size: 15 residues. The trim removed 6 bases at V and 7 bases at J, leaving 11 bases unmatched. Written as DNA, the CDR3 is TGTGCCAGCAGGCGACCCGGGACTAGTTTAAATGAGCAGTTCTTC. It translates to CASRRPGTSLNEQFF.

The rearrangement joins TRBV28 to TRBJ2-7; 7 bases are shared with TRBD2. The germline gives CDR1 MDHEN, CDR2 SYDVKM. The length of the CDR3 is 10 residues. CDR3 protein: CGGGGYEQYF. As DNA, the CDR3 is TGTGGTGGGGGAGGGTACGAGCAGTACTTC.

V is TRBV28 and J is TRBJ1-1, with a possible D match to TRBD1 (5 bases). V lost 5 bases, J lost 0 bases, and 16 bases lay in between. The germline V gene has CDR1 MDHEN and CDR2 SYDVKM. CDR3 size: 16 residues. The CDR3 reads CASSPPGEGMNTEAFF. CDR3 bases: TGTGCCAGCAGTCCGCCTGGCGAGGGGATGAACACTGAAGCTTTCTTT.

In this sample, this clone turned up a few times. The chain links TRBV5-1 to TRBJ1-1; tentatively, D is TRBD1 (5 bases). The germline CDR1 and CDR2 sequences are SGHRS and YFSETQ. The V end was cut by 0 bases, the J end by 1 base, with 7 bases between. The CDR3 contains 14 residues. CDR3 bases: TGCGCCAGCAGCTTGGGAGGGGAGAACACTGAAGCTTTCTTT. Protein sequence: CASSLGGENTEAFF.

Remarks on this clone: This same CDR3 is encoded by further DNA sequences in the sample. The J gene is TRBJ1-1, the V gene TRBV13; possible D gene TRBD1, 6 bases. Trimming removed 0 bases at V and 4 bases at J, with 6 bases between. The CDR3 is 13 residues long. CDR1 and CDR2 (germline): PRHDT, FYEKMQ (reference sequence). CDR3 sequence (DNA): TGTGCCAGCAGCTTAGGACAGGGCACTGAAGCTTTCTTT. This gives the protein CASSLGQGTEAFF.